This note documents a single TCR beta chain sequence. This clonotype came up many times. Its recognized antigen is unknown. Base-call qualities are not available, and no considerably larger clone is one nucleotide away. TCR beta repertoires were profiled from peripheral blood of 13 young patients with multiple sclerosis to demonstrate the VDJtools post-analysis software. The patients with multiple sclerosis were children and adolescents between about 6 and 17 years of age. The entry originates in a study of post-analysis software for immune sequencing data (dated by TCRdb to about 2015). Background on the whole study: Disease courses on record covered relapsing-remitting, secondary progressive and progressive-relapsing multiple sclerosis, though some patients had no subtype annotation. The patient repertoires were set against about 10 previously published healthy control repertoires from donors whose ages ranged from roughly 6 to 27 years. A subset of samples was prepared in parallel using single-end sample barcoding, then pooled and co-amplified after Illumina adapter ligation.

Results and caveats for the whole study, not just this receptor: Direct clustering with F measure showed strong co-clustering of samples prepared in the same batch, prompting a batch-effect correction. Significantly lower normalized Chao1 diversity was found in multiple sclerosis patients than in controls, suggesting substantial peripheral T-cell clonal expansion. The multiple sclerosis patient group was slightly younger than the control group. A handful of TRBV segments, including TRBV5-6, TRBV5-1 and TRBV20-1, were significantly more frequent in patients than controls.

Reading from cysteine to phenylalanine, the CDR3 counts 14 amino acids. The entry retains the CDR3 DNA only, 42 bases that are in frame from base 1. CDR1 and CDR2 are read off the germline V gene as SGHRS and YFSETQ. Trimming costs V 0 bases and J 4 bases, and their ends lie 11 bases apart. Library method: PCR. Data came from an Illumina HiSeq 2500. To reduce PCR and sequencing biases, unique molecular identifiers were built into the TCR beta cDNA libraries. Approximately 500,000 cDNA molecules were obtained per 1 to 10 million input T cells, so each molecule approximated one T cell. The patient libraries were prepared and sequenced with the same protocol used for the earlier healthy control dataset. Within a given batch, samples were prepared together, multiplexed and sequenced on the same HiSeq lane. From the authors' description of their analysis: MIGEC handled the raw barcoded reads, throwing out single-read molecular identifier groups before consensus assembly and CDR3 extraction. Clonotype tables were post-analysed with VDJtools, and diversity was normalized by down-sampling all datasets to the smallest sample size. To correct batch-related cross-sample contamination, repertoire overlap clustering matched CDR3 amino acid sequences but not nucleotide sequences. In-frame beta chains were kept once TCRdb had trimmed the public reads at Q25 with fastp and called clones with MiXCR. Duplicate CDR3 protein sequences are folded into a single record with the most common DNA and genes. The V and J calls here are based on TCRdb, not the publication. The sample table lists roughly 730,000 distinct CDR3 sequences, 30% of them with a count of one. Approximately 0.6% of the sample lies in the top ten.

The rearranged chain carries TRBV5-1 and TRBJ2-7, with the D segment identity uncertain. The sequence derives from a girl aged 10 to 17 with multiple sclerosis. Sequences were obtained from blood. The DNA sequence reads TGCGCCAGCAGCTTGGGGGCAGCCATATACGAGCAGTACTTC. Its coded protein is CASSLGAAIYEQYF.